Below are 13 T cell receptor beta chains sequenced from a single sample in a study of blood T cells in healthy people across ages. A second PCR, run for about 7 to 11 cycles, used a sample-barcoded 5' primer plus a J-beta primer mix. TCRdb re-called the 5' RACE reads with MiXCR, one entry per CDR3 protein. This repertoire shows 730,000 or so distinct CDR3 sequences, around 46% found once; its top ten account for 20% to 25%. The sequenced material came from blood. These receptors all come from a woman aged 55-69 years in good health.

This clonotype came up a few times. The rearrangement joins TRBV5-8 to TRBJ2-3; no reliable D call. CDR1 SGHTS and CDR2 YDEGEE come from the germline V gene. The CDR3 runs 15 residues. V lost 1 base, J lost 0 bases, and 9 bases lay in between. The CDR3 is CASSLPRKSTDTQYF. Here the CDR3 DNA reads TGTGCCAGCAGCTTGCCCCGAAAGAGCACAGATACGCAGTATTTT.

This clonotype has just a few counts. V is TRBV11-3 and J is TRBJ2-1; TRBD2 agrees at 9 bases. The V gene's germline CDR1 is SGHNT and CDR2 YENEEA. The length of the CDR3 is 16 residues. Losses at the gene ends were 5 bases for V and 4 bases for J; bases not matched to a gene: 9. The CDR3, as DNA: TGTGCCAGCAGCCCCCGCCGCCTAGCGGGGTACAATGAGCAGTTCTTC. Protein: CASSPRRLAGYNEQFF.

This clonotype has only a few counts. The chain links TRBV6-2 or TRBV6-3 to TRBJ1-6; D remains unclear. This CDR3 comprises 14 residues. Germline V lookup: CDR1 MNHEY, CDR2 SVGEGT. V lost 4 bases and J 7 bases, leaving 11 bases between the germline ends. The CDR3: CASSSPTGNSPLHF. CDR3 DNA sequence: TGTGCCAGCAGTTCCCCGACCGGGAATTCACCCCTCCACTTT.

This clonotype was seen a handful of times. The gene calls are TRBV20-1 and TRBJ2-5; 11 bases line up with TRBD2. The CDR3 totals 17 residues. CDR1 and CDR2 (germline): DFQATT, SNEGSKA (reference sequence). V lost 5 bases to trimming and J lost 0 bases; unmatched junction nucleotides: 11. The CDR3 sequence: CSAPLNSGGAYQETQYF. The CDR3, as DNA: TGCAGTGCTCCGCTTAATAGCGGGGGGGCGTACCAAGAGACCCAGTACTTC.

This clonotype was seen just once. V gene TRBV5-6 combines with J gene TRBJ2-2; 8 bases align to TRBD1. The trim removed 0 bases at V and 6 bases at J, leaving 7 bases unmatched. This CDR3 contains 16 residues. CDR1 is SGHDT and CDR2 is YYEEEE in the germline V gene. In DNA, the CDR3 is TGTGCCAGCAGCTTGGGGCAGGGGGCCGGCCCCGGGGAGCTGTTTTTT. Encoded protein: CASSLGQGAGPGELFF.

This chain joins TRBV10-3 and TRBJ2-7, with a weak D call TRBD2 (6 bases). The V gene lost 4 bases and the J gene lost 3 bases, with 13 bases spanning the gap. The germline V gene encodes CDR1 ENHRY and CDR2 SYGVKD. CDR3 length: 14 residues. This chain's CDR3 is CAISGWDSDYEQYF. The CDR3 DNA sequence: TGTGCCATCAGTGGATGGGACTCCGACTACGAGCAGTACTTC.

The chain links TRBV11-3 to TRBJ2-5; maybe TRBD1 (5 bases). Germline CDR1 is SGHNT and CDR2 is YENEEA. This CDR3 has 13 residues. Trimming removed 2 bases from V and 2 bases from J, with 6 bases in between. The DNA of the CDR3 is TGTGCCAGCAGCTTATGGACACAAGAGACCCAGTACTTC. It codes for CASSLWTQETQYF.

The CDR3 DNA sequence: TGTGCCAGCAGAGAACAGGGGGGTTCACCCCTCCACTTT. It yields the protein CASREQGGSPLHF. The V and J genes are TRBV7-8 and TRBJ1-6; 8 bases line up with TRBD1. Trimming took 6 bases from V and 9 from J; bases not matched to a gene: 4. This CDR3 has 13 amino acids. Germline lookup yields CDR1 SGHVS and CDR2 FQNEAQ. The full variable domain, with the rest looked up from reference TRBV7-8 and TRBJ1-6, is GAGVSQSPRYKVAKRGQDVALRCDPISGHVSLFWYQQALGQGPEFLTYFQNEAQLDKSGLPSDRFFAERPEGSVSTLKIQRTQQEDSAVYLCASREQGGSPLHFGNGTRLTVT.

This clonotype was observed a handful of times. The chain employs TRBV12-3 or TRBV12-4 and TRBJ1-1, with D tentatively TRBD1 (6 bases). Trimming left V 6 bases short and J 7 bases short, with 18 bases between. CDR3 length equals 14 residues. The CDR3 DNA sequence: TGTGCCAGCAGCACCGCGACAGGCTCGGGTGAAGCTTTCTTT. This encodes CASSTATGSGEAFF.

The rearrangement joins TRBV7-9 to TRBJ1-1, with D perhaps TRBD1 (5 bases). This CDR3 has 13 residues. Germline V gene lookup returns CDR1 SEHNR and CDR2 FQNEAQ (reference sequence). Trimming took 4 bases from V and 1 from J, leaving 7 bases between them. The CDR3 DNA sequence: TGTGCCAGCAGCTGGGGGGAGAACACTGAAGCTTTCTTT. Translation: CASSWGENTEAFF. The variable domain in full, completed from reference TRBV7-9 and TRBJ1-1, reads DTGVSQNPRHKITKRGQNVTFRCDPISEHNRLYWYRQTLGQGPEFLTYFQNEAQLEKSRLLSDRFSAERPKGSFSTLEIQRTEQGDSAMYLCASSWGENTEAFFGQGTRLTVV.

This clonotype came up a few times. The J gene is TRBJ2-3, the V gene TRBV20-1, with D maybe TRBD2 (6 bases). The germline V gene has CDR1 DFQATT and CDR2 SNEGSKA (reference sequence). The CDR3 has 16 amino acids. The V end was cut by 1 base, the J end by 1 base, with 15 bases between. CDR3 sequence: CSARGASEGRTDTQYF. Here the CDR3 DNA reads TGCAGTGCTAGAGGCGCTTCGGAGGGCCGCACAGATACGCAGTATTTT.

In this sample, this clonotype turned up a few times. This chain uses TRBV6-2 or TRBV6-3 with TRBJ2-4; 9 nucleotides agree with TRBD1. Germline lookup yields CDR1 MNHEY and CDR2 SVGEGT. The CDR3 spans 17 residues. Trimming removed 6 bases from V and 8 bases from J; junction bases left unmatched: 17. The CDR3 region is CASSKSRDRVVRDIQYF. CDR3 coding DNA: TGTGCCAGCAGCAAGAGCCGGGACAGGGTGGTCAGGGACATTCAGTACTTC.

The gene calls are TRBV3-1 and TRBJ2-1; TRBD2 might be the D (6 bases). V shed 4 bases and J shed 4 bases, with 20 bases lying between them. CDR3 length: 17 residues. The germline V gene encodes CDR1 LGHDT and CDR2 YNNKEL (reference sequence). In DNA, the CDR3 is TGTGCCAGCAGCCCGACTGCGGGGAGGACGGAATACAATGAGCAGTTCTTC. Translated: CASSPTAGRTEYNEQFF.